These 8 T cell receptor beta chains were sequenced from one sample in a study of shared clonotypes between healthy human individuals (dated by TCRdb to about 2020). Libraries were prepared through the immunoSEQ multiplex PCR assay. As stored in TCRdb, this immuneACCESS dataset retains in-frame rearrangements with V and J assigned. A fraction of the clones does not appear; measured against another copy, unresolved V genes explain less than half of the discrepancy, and the remainder lacks a known reason. The sample table contains over 1.4 million clones; only one count was recorded for more than 95% of them. The ten largest clonotypes hold roughly 1.1% of the sample. What was sequenced was naive CD4+ T cells sorted from blood. This sample's cell subset or site label indicates: CD45RA+ positively selected. These receptors were taken from a man aged 25 to 40 in good health.

The J gene is TRBJ2-3, the V gene TRBV6-4; no clear D gene. V lost 1 base, J lost 11 bases, and 10 bases lay in between. Germline V gene lookup returns CDR1 MRHNA and CDR2 SNTAGT. This CDR3 is 12 amino acids long. DNA for the CDR3: TGTGCCAGCAGTGACTACGCTAAGAGGCAGTATTTT. Amino acid sequence: CASSDYAKRQYF.

This clone was counted a single time. The V gene is TRBV5-1, the J gene TRBJ1-5; no clear D. Per the germline V gene, CDR1 is SGHRS and CDR2 is YFSETQ. CDR3 length: 15 residues. Trimming left V 0 bases short and J 0 bases short, with 7 bases between. The CDR3 nucleotides read TGCGCCAGCAGCTTGGCCCCGTATAGCAATCAGCCCCAGCATTTT. This translates into CASSLAPYSNQPQHF. Together with reference TRBV5-1 and TRBJ1-5, the CDR3 gives the full variable domain: KAGVTQTPRYLIKTRGQQVTLSCSPISGHRSVSWYQQTPGQGLQFLFEYFSETQRNKGNFPGRFSGRQFSNSRSEMNVSTLELGDSALYLCASSLAPYSNQPQHFGDGTRLSIL.

This rearrangement joins TRBV20-1 to TRBJ1-4; TRBD1 is a possible D gene (5 bases). The CDR3 consists of 11 residues. CDR1 and CDR2 (germline): DFQATT, SNEGSKA (reference sequence). V lost 5 bases and J 5 bases, leaving 6 bases between the germline ends. In DNA form, the CDR3 reads TGCAGTGCTTCAGGGAATGAAAAACTGTTTTTT. This codes for CSASGNEKLFF.

The V and J genes are TRBV19 and TRBJ2-1; unclear D gene. V gave up 0 bases and J gave up 7 bases, with 7 bases separating them. The CDR3 length is 13 residues. From germline, CDR1 is LNHDA and CDR2 SQIVND (reference sequence). The CDR3, as DNA: TGTGCCAGTAGTATAGATCGACGGAATGAGCAGTTCTTC. It specifies CASSIDRRNEQFF.

The chain links TRBV19 to TRBJ2-5; tentatively, D is TRBD2 (6 bases). Germline CDR1 is LNHDA and CDR2 is SQIVND (reference sequence). The V and J ends lost 1 base and 5 bases respectively, with 14 bases between them. The CDR3 is 15 amino acids. CDR3 region: CASSIGHSGGETQYF. DNA for the CDR3: TGTGCCAGTAGTATAGGTCATAGTGGAGGGGAGACCCAGTACTTC. Using reference TRBV19 and TRBJ2-5 for the parts outside the CDR3, the full variable domain is DGGITQSPKYLFRKEGQNVTLSCEQNLNHDAMYWYRQDPGQGLRLIYYSQIVNDFQKGDIAEGYSVSREKKESFPLTVTSAQKNPTAFYLCASSIGHSGGETQYFGPGTRLLVL.

The chain uses TRBV28 and TRBJ1-5; 7 nucleotides align to TRBD1. The CDR3 runs 15 residues. The germline V gene encodes CDR1 MDHEN and CDR2 SYDVKM. V lost 6 bases to trimming and J lost 0 bases; unmatched junction nucleotides: 5. The CDR3 bases are TGTGCCAGCAGAGACAGGGTTCTTAGCAATCAGCCCCAGCATTTT. Translation: CASRDRVLSNQPQHF.

The chain combines TRBV28 with TRBJ2-1; no clear D gene. Deletions cut 3 bases from V and 4 bases from J, with 16 bases between. CDR3 length: 16 amino acids. Germline V gives CDR1 MDHEN, CDR2 SYDVKM. The CDR3 sequence: CASSLALSATYNEQFF. The CDR3 region has the DNA TGTGCCAGCAGTTTGGCACTCTCGGCTACTTACAATGAGCAGTTCTTC.

This sequence joins TRBV5-5 and TRBJ2-7, with D perhaps matching TRBD1 (5 bases). V was pared by 3 bases and J by 0 bases, with 10 bases between. The CDR3 runs 14 residues. The V gene's germline CDR1 is SGHKS and CDR2 YYEKEE (reference sequence). CDR3 nucleotides: TGTGCCAGCAGCTACAGGAGTTCCTCCTACGAGCAGTACTTC. This encodes CASSYRSSSYEQYF.